Listed here are 25 T cell receptor beta chains from one sample, sequenced in a study of T cells in Graves' hyperthyroidism and ophthalmopathy. The source material, RNA transcripts, was used to amplify TCR beta CDR3 regions. The TCR CDR3 was amplified in a first-round RT-PCR using the HTBI primer set. TCRdb redid the calling of the multiplex PCR reads with MiXCR, one entry per CDR3 protein. The repertoire holds about 580,000 distinct CDR3 sequences, about 45% seen once, with roughly 7.7% in the top ten. Sequenced material: peripheral blood or thyroid tissue (not recorded which). All receptors derive from a young woman with Graves' hyperthyroidism.

Comment on this clonotype: Mismatch with germline at one junction end may stem from a read error. J is TRBJ2-6 and V is TRBV20-1; the match to TRBD1 covers 8 bases. The CDR3 loop spans 14 amino acids. Germline assignment: CDR1 DFQATT and CDR2 SNEGSKA (reference sequence). The CDR3 nucleotides are TGCAGTGCTAGAGATTGGACAGGGCTGAACACTGAAGCTTTC. Amino acid sequence: CSARDWTGLNTEAF.

This clonotype was counted a few times. V and J are TRBV12-3 or TRBV12-4 and TRBJ2-2, with D tentatively TRBD1 (6 bases). Between the trimmed V and J ends, which lost 5 bases and 3 bases, there was a span of 16 bases. The CDR3 contains 16 residues. CDR3 amino acids: CASSPLGWGHTGELFF. For the CDR3, the DNA is TGTGCCAGCAGTCCACTGGGGTGGGGGCACACCGGGGAGCTGTTTTTT.

This clonotype came up many times. This chain connects TRBV29-1 to TRBJ2-3; no clear D. CDR1 is SQVTM and CDR2 is ANQGSEA in the germline V gene. The CDR3 totals 13 residues. V was cut by 4 bases and J by 0 bases, with 8 bases left in between. The CDR3 nucleotides are TGCAGCGTTGTAGCAACTAGCACAGATACGCAGTATTTT. The encoded protein is CSVVATSTDTQYF.

There are a few counts of this clonotype. This chain links TRBV10-3 with TRBJ2-1; 11 nucleotides agree with TRBD2. Germline trimming cut 0 bases from V and 7 bases from J; bases unmatched to any gene: 5. The CDR3 is 16 residues long. Germline CDR1 ENHRY, CDR2 SYGVKD. The chain's CDR3 is CAISESGTSGWNEQFF. As DNA, the CDR3 is TGTGCCATCAGTGAGTCCGGGACTAGCGGATGGAATGAGCAGTTCTTC.

This clonotype was recorded many times. The chain couples TRBV6-2 or TRBV6-3 to TRBJ2-5; 9 nucleotides match TRBD2. This CDR3 region has 13 residues. Germline loops: CDR1 MNHEY, CDR2 SVGEGT. The V and J ends lost 6 bases and 7 bases, in that order; junction bases with no gene match: 6. The CDR3 DNA sequence: TGTGCCAGCAGCCTTAGCGGGAGAGGGACCCAGTACTTC. Translation: CASSLSGRGTQYF.

The chain has TRBV7-8 and TRBJ1-1; D might be TRBD1 (6 bases). The CDR3 contains 16 residues. Trimming shortened V by 1 base and J by 7 bases, and 19 bases separated the two germline ends. Looked up from germline, CDR1 is SGHVS and CDR2 is FQNEAQ. CDR3 region: CASSLVVGQFSGEAFF. The CDR3 DNA follows: TGTGCCAGCAGCTTAGTTGTCGGACAGTTCTCGGGTGAAGCTTTCTTT.

The chain has TRBV7-2 and TRBJ1-2; perhaps TRBD1 as D (5 bases). V lost 4 bases, J lost 3 bases, and 15 bases lay in between. The CDR3 sequence is 15 residues long. The germline gives CDR1 SGHTA, CDR2 FQGNSA. The CDR3 protein is CASSWTSGAYYGYTF. Here the CDR3 DNA reads TGTGCCAGCAGCTGGACTAGCGGGGCTTACTATGGCTACACCTTC.

This clonotype was recorded many times. The rearrangement joins TRBV20-1 to TRBJ1-5; D is unresolved. CDR1 is DFQATT, CDR2 SNEGSKA, per germline (reference sequence). Trimming took 3 bases from V and 3 from J, leaving 18 bases between them. CDR3 size: 16 residues. The CDR3 region has the DNA TGCAGTGCTAGTGCGGCGCAGGTCCGCCCCAATCAGCCCCAGCATTTT. This translates into CSASAAQVRPNQPQHF.

The rearrangement uses TRBV2 and TRBJ1-5; TRBD1 matches at 8 bases. The CDR3 length is 15 residues. Germline V lookup: CDR1 SNHLY, CDR2 FYNNEI. Losses at the gene ends were 7 bases for V and 5 bases for J; bases not matched to a gene: 10. In DNA form, the CDR3 reads TGTGCCAGCAAGAAGTCAACAGGGGGAGATCAGCCCCAGCATTTT. This gives the protein CASKKSTGGDQPQHF.

There are many counts of this clonotype. The chain joins TRBV10-1 to TRBJ2-7, with a possible D match to TRBD2 (5 bases). In germline, CDR1 is WNHNN, CDR2 SYGVQD (reference sequence). This CDR3 is 14 amino acids long. The germline V and J ends were trimmed by 2 bases and 2 bases, with 10 bases remaining between them. The CDR3 region is CASSEGLRTYEQYF. DNA of the CDR3: TGCGCCAGCAGTGAGGGACTTAGAACCTACGAGCAGTACTTC.

The chain joins TRBV5-6 to TRBJ1-2; TRBD1 is a possible D gene (6 bases). Deletions cut 3 bases from V and 2 bases from J, with 11 bases between. Per germline, CDR1 SGHDT and CDR2 YYEEEE. This CDR3 has 14 amino acids. In DNA form, the CDR3 reads TGTGCCAGCAGCTCGGACAGAAGGAACTATGGCTACACCTTC. This codes for CASSSDRRNYGYTF. The entire variable domain, with the rest obtained from reference TRBV5-6 and TRBJ1-2, is as follows: DAGVTQSPTHLIKTRGQQVTLRCSPKSGHDTVSWYQQALGQGPQFIFQYYEEEERQRGNFPDRFSGHQFPNYSSELNVNALLLGDSALYLCASSSDRRNYGYTFGSGTRLTVV.

This clonotype occurred many times. The genes are TRBV6-2 or TRBV6-3 and TRBJ2-5, with TRBD2 matching 14 bases. CDR1 MNHEY and CDR2 SVGEGT come from the germline V gene. This CDR3 contains 18 residues. The V segment lost 5 bases and the J segment 5 bases; nucleotides outside the gene matches: 13. Here the CDR3 DNA reads TGTGCCAGCAGTCGCGGGACTAGCGGGAGCGTCAGGCGGGAGACCCAGTACTTC. Its translation: CASSRGTSGSVRRETQYF.

In this sample, this clonotype turned up many times. The rearrangement joins TRBV12-3 or TRBV12-4 to TRBJ1-1; no reliable D call. Trimming removed 3 bases at V and 4 bases at J, with 15 bases between. The CDR3 has 15 amino acids. DNA of the CDR3: TGTGCCAGCAGTTTCCGGACCTCGCACCGCACTGAAGCTTTCTTT. This codes for CASSFRTSHRTEAFF.

The chain links TRBV2 to TRBJ1-6; no clear D gene. Germline V gives CDR1 SNHLY, CDR2 FYNNEI. V was trimmed by 4 bases and J by 10 bases, leaving 8 bases between them. The CDR3 consists of 12 residues. The CDR3 reads CASSVSVSPLHF. The DNA of the CDR3 is TGTGCCAGCAGTGTATCGGTATCACCCCTCCACTTT. Using reference TRBV2 and TRBJ1-6 for the parts outside the CDR3, the full variable domain is EPEVTQTPSHQVTQMGQEVILRCVPISNHLYFYWYRQILGQKVEFLVSFYNNEISEKSEIFDDQFSVERPDGSNFTLKIRSTKLEDSAMYFCASSVSVSPLHFGNGTRLTVT.

This clonotype has more than one count but fewer than ten. The V and J genes are TRBV19 and TRBJ1-5; D is perhaps TRBD1 (6 bases). V shed 1 base and J shed 4 bases, with 17 bases lying between them. The CDR3 is 17 amino acids. CDR1 and CDR2 (germline): LNHDA, SQIVND (reference sequence). Written as DNA, the CDR3 is TGTGCCAGTAGTATAGTCCCAACGGGACAAACAAATCAGCCCCAGCATTTT. Translation: CASSIVPTGQTNQPQHF. Using reference TRBV19 and TRBJ1-5 for the parts outside the CDR3, the full variable domain is DGGITQSPKYLFRKEGQNVTLSCEQNLNHDAMYWYRQDPGQGLRLIYYSQIVNDFQKGDIAEGYSVSREKKESFPLTVTSAQKNPTAFYLCASSIVPTGQTNQPQHFGDGTRLSIL.

This clonotype was counted ten times or more. The chain employs TRBV7-2 and TRBJ1-1, with no clear D. In germline, CDR1 is SGHTA, CDR2 FQGNSA. V gave up 1 base and J gave up 1 base, with 16 bases separating them. The CDR3 is 17 amino acids. As DNA, the CDR3 is TGTGCCAGCAGCTTAGACCCAACACGTTGGGGGAACACTGAAGCTTTCTTT. Protein: CASSLDPTRWGNTEAFF.

This clonotype was seen ten or more times. This chain uses TRBV5-6 with TRBJ2-7, with unresolved D. The CDR3 runs 13 residues. Germline V CDR1 and CDR2: SGHDT, YYEEEE. V was pared by 7 bases and J by 2 bases, with 13 bases between. The CDR3 sequence is CASQGKLAYEQYF. DNA of the CDR3: TGTGCCAGCCAAGGTAAATTGGCCTACGAGCAGTACTTC.

This clonotype has at least ten counts. The chain is built from TRBV10-3 and TRBJ2-5; D unclear. Trimming cost V 0 bases and J 2 bases, with 4 bases left between them. Germline V gene lookup returns CDR1 ENHRY and CDR2 SYGVKD. The CDR3 spans 13 residues. The CDR3: CAISESRQETQYF. Here the CDR3 DNA reads TGTGCCATCAGTGAGTCGCGGCAAGAGACCCAGTACTTC.

This clonotype was recorded at least ten times. This chain links TRBV5-5 with TRBJ2-7, with 7 bases aligning to TRBD1. V shed 4 bases and J 7 bases; nucleotides not matched to a gene: 8. The CDR3 is made up of 13 amino acids. Germline V gene lookup returns CDR1 SGHKS and CDR2 YYEKEE (reference sequence). The CDR3 DNA is TGTGCCAGCAGCCGGGACAGCGAGCGAGAGCAGTACTTC. Residues: CASSRDSEREQYF.

This clonotype was seen many times. J is TRBJ2-5 and V is TRBV13; D may be TRBD2 (5 bases). The V gene's germline CDR1 is PRHDT and CDR2 FYEKMQ (reference sequence). Trimming left V 7 bases short and J 3 bases short, with 15 bases between. CDR3 length equals 14 residues. The CDR3, as DNA: TGTGCCAGCACCCTAGGTGGAGCGGAAGAGACCCAGTACTTC. This encodes CASTLGGAEETQYF.

This clonotype came up many times. The V gene is TRBV10-2, the J gene TRBJ2-5, with 9 bases matching TRBD1. Looked up from germline, CDR1 is WSHSY and CDR2 is SAAADI. The length of the CDR3 is 15 residues. V was clipped by 5 bases and J by 4 bases; unmatched bases: 8. Written as DNA, the CDR3 is TGCGCCAGCAGTCCAGTGACAGGGGGAAGAGAGACCCAGTACTTC. It codes for CASSPVTGGRETQYF.

Ten or more counts support this clonotype. The chain employs TRBV5-1 and TRBJ1-1, with 8 nucleotides matching TRBD1. This CDR3 is 13 amino acids long. The V segment lost 3 bases and the J segment 10 bases; nucleotides outside the gene matches: 8. Germline values: CDR1 SGHRS, CDR2 YFSETQ. The chain's CDR3 is CASSSPTGEGAFF. CDR3 nucleotides: TGCGCCAGCAGCTCTCCGACAGGGGAGGGAGCTTTCTTT.

This clonotype has more than one count but fewer than ten. The chain employs TRBV19 and TRBJ2-2; 12 positions match TRBD2. J was trimmed by 4 bases and V by 11 bases; bases with no gene match: 14. The germline gives CDR1 LNHDA, CDR2 SQIVND (reference sequence). CDR3 length: 17 residues. The CDR3 sequence: CAWGLAGGSASTGELFF. CDR3 bases: TGTGCCTGGGGTCTAGCGGGAGGGAGTGCGAGCACCGGGGAGCTGTTTTTT.

This clonotype has at least ten counts. The genes are TRBV11-1 and TRBJ1-1; a possible D gene is TRBD1 (5 bases). The CDR3 extends over 17 amino acids. Germline CDR1 and CDR2: SGHAT and FQDESV (reference sequence). The V end lost 2 bases, the J end lost 4 bases, and 20 bases lay between the germline ends. The CDR3 here is CASSLLVGQPSATEAFF. The CDR3 DNA follows: TGTGCCAGCAGCTTATTGGTTGGACAACCCTCGGCCACTGAAGCTTTCTTT.

This clonotype was seen ten or more times. The CDR3: CASSFRTGGQAFF. The CDR3 DNA reads TGTGCCAGCAGTTTCCGGACAGGAGGTCAAGCTTTCTTT. The chain uses TRBV6-5 and TRBJ1-1; the match to TRBD1 covers 7 bases. The germline V gene encodes CDR1 MNHEY and CDR2 SVGAGI. The CDR3 is made up of 13 amino acids. The V segment lost 4 bases and the J segment 9 bases; nucleotides outside the gene matches: 8.